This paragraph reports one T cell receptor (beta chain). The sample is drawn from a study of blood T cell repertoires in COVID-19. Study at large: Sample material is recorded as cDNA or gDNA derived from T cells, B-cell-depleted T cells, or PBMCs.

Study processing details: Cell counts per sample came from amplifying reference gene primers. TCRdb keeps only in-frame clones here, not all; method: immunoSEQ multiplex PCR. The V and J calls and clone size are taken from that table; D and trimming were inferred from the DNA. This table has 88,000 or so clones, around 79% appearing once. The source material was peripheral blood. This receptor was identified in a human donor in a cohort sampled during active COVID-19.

The CDR3 region is CASSPTGQPDQPQHF. The CDR3 region has the DNA TGCGCCAGCAGCCCAACCGGACAGCCCGATCAGCCCCAGCATTTT. This sequence joins TRBV4-1 and TRBJ1-5; maybe TRBD1 (6 bases). The CDR3 runs 15 residues. Per the germline V gene, CDR1 is MGHRA and CDR2 is YSYEKL. Deletions cut 4 bases from V and 5 bases from J, with 15 bases between.